The 16 T cell receptor beta chains below all came from one sample that was sequenced in a study of siplizumab effects on memory and regulatory T cells. Only in-frame clones appear in the TCRdb table, and some are missing; sequencing was by immunoSEQ multiplex PCR. The top ten hold 1% to 1.5% of the sample, which has roughly 93,000 clones, 85% to 95% seen once. Sequenced: non-Treg CD4+ T cells sorted from blood. The receptors were sampled from a human donor in good health.

V gene TRBV28 combines with J gene TRBJ1-2, with TRBD1 matching 10 bases. This CDR3 is 15 amino acids long. J lost 8 bases, V lost 6 bases, and 12 bases had no gene match. CDR1 is MDHEN and CDR2 is SYDVKM in the germline V gene. The CDR3: CASSRPGTGERGYTF. CDR3 sequence (DNA): TGTGCCAGCAGCCGTCCCGGGACAGGGGAACGCGGCTACACCTTC.

This clone was seen once. V gene TRBV28 combines with J gene TRBJ1-1; no clear D. V gave up 4 bases and J gave up 10 bases, with 19 bases separating them. CDR3 length: 14 amino acids. The germline gives CDR1 MDHEN, CDR2 SYDVKM. CDR3 residues: CASSWGPALRSAFF. CDR3 coding DNA: TGTGCCAGCAGTTGGGGTCCGGCGCTACGTTCAGCTTTCTTT.

This sequence joins TRBV28 and TRBJ1-4; 8 bases match TRBD1. Trimming took 6 bases from V and 5 from J; bases not matched to a gene: 8. The CDR3 runs 15 residues. Germline-derived CDR1 and CDR2 are MDHEN and SYDVKM. The CDR3, as DNA: TGTGCCAGCAGACGGCTCGGACAGGGAAATGAAAAACTGTTTTTT. It translates to CASRRLGQGNEKLFF.

The chain carries TRBV5-4 and TRBJ2-1; 7 bases match TRBD2. The V gene end was trimmed by 4 bases and the J gene end by 8 bases; junction bases not matched to a gene: 12. This CDR3 is 15 amino acids long. The V gene's germline CDR1 is SGHNT and CDR2 YYREEE (reference sequence). The CDR3 bases are TGTGCCAGCAGCCACCTGGGAGGGCGGGTGGATGAGCAGTTCTTC. It translates to CASSHLGGRVDEQFF.

This chain connects TRBV7-8 to TRBJ2-5; 15 bases fit TRBD2. With V trimmed by 1 base and J by 6 bases, 12 bases remained unmatched. CDR1 is SGHVS and CDR2 is FQNEAQ in the germline V gene. CDR3 length: 19 amino acids. The CDR3 is CASSLGGLAGGNRKKTQYF. The CDR3 coding sequence is TGTGCCAGCAGCTTAGGGGGACTAGCGGGAGGCAATAGAAAAAAGACCCAGTACTTC.

The V gene is TRBV19, the J gene TRBJ1-1; D is unclear. There are 14 residues in the CDR3. Trimming left V 6 bases short and J 4 bases short, with 15 bases between. Germline-derived CDR1 and CDR2 are LNHDA and SQIVND (reference sequence). CDR3 DNA sequence: TGTGCCAGTAGCCCCGGACCCGCGAGCACTGAAGCTTTCTTT. As protein: CASSPGPASTEAFF.

The J gene is TRBJ2-3, the V gene TRBV7-2, with 7 bases matching TRBD1. With 6 bases clipped from V and 1 base from J, the junction kept 4 bases outside the gene matches. Germline-derived CDR1 and CDR2 are SGHTA and FQGNSA. The CDR3 extends over 14 amino acids. In nucleotides, the CDR3 is TGTGCCAGCAGTTTTAGGGGGCGCACAGATACGCAGTATTTT. Its protein product is CASSFRGRTDTQYF.

J is TRBJ1-1 and V is TRBV5-6; 8 bases fit TRBD1. The CDR3 contains 17 residues. Germline-derived CDR1 and CDR2 are SGHDT and YYEEEE. J was trimmed by 2 bases and V by 2 bases; bases with no gene match: 11. CDR3 residues: CASSFWGRGPLNTEAFF. CDR3 sequence (DNA): TGTGCCAGCAGCTTCTGGGGCAGGGGGCCCCTTAACACTGAAGCTTTCTTT.

The chain uses TRBV5-1 and TRBJ2-7, with D tentatively TRBD1 or TRBD2 (5 bases each). The length of the CDR3 is 14 residues. CDR1 SGHRS and CDR2 YFSETQ come from the germline V gene. Between the trimmed V and J ends, which lost 4 bases and 1 base, there was a span of 12 bases. The CDR3 reads CASSLWDGSYEQYF. CDR3 coding DNA: TGCGCCAGCAGCCTATGGGACGGATCCTACGAGCAGTACTTC.

This clone has just one count. The chain employs TRBV30 and TRBJ1-5; D gene unclear. V shed 5 bases and J shed 6 bases, with 11 bases lying between them. This CDR3 is built from 12 residues. CDR1 and CDR2 (germline): GTSNPN, SVGIG (reference sequence). CDR3 bases: TGTGCCTGGGGGGAGCCGGGTCAGCCCCAGCATTTT. As protein: CAWGEPGQPQHF.

The V gene is TRBV5-1, the J gene TRBJ2-6; 10 positions match TRBD2. There are 17 residues in the CDR3. V lost 4 bases and J lost 2; bases outside the gene matches: 6. The V gene's germline CDR1 is SGHRS and CDR2 YFSETQ. The chain's CDR3 is CASSKLAGSTGANVLTF. The CDR3 DNA sequence: TGCGCCAGCAGCAAACTAGCGGGAAGTACTGGGGCCAACGTCCTGACTTTC.

V is TRBV5-4 and J is TRBJ2-2; possible D gene TRBD1, 5 bases. Between the trimmed V and J ends, which lost 4 bases and 5 bases, there was a span of 12 bases. The germline V gene encodes CDR1 SGHNT and CDR2 YYREEE (reference sequence). The CDR3 consists of 14 residues. The CDR3 coding sequence is TGTGCCAGCAGCCCAATCCAGGGAACCGGGGAGCTGTTTTTT. Its translation is CASSPIQGTGELFF.

The CDR3 protein is CASSKVDPTDTQYF. CDR3 DNA sequence: TGTGCCAGTAGTAAGGTGGACCCCACAGATACGCAGTATTTT. This chain joins TRBV19 and TRBJ2-3, with D unresolved. V lost 4 bases and J 2 bases, leaving 10 bases between the germline ends. The germline gives CDR1 LNHDA, CDR2 SQIVND (reference sequence). The CDR3 loop spans 14 amino acids.

A note on this clone: Mismatch with germline at one junction end may stem from a read error. The chain recombines TRBV29-1 with TRBJ1-1; D perhaps matches TRBD1 (5 bases). CDR1 SQVTM and CDR2 ANQGSEA come from the germline V gene. The CDR3 is 10 residues long. This CDR3 is CSVVGTAAFF. CDR3 DNA sequence: TGCAGCGTTGTTGGGACTGCAGCTTTCTTT.

J is TRBJ2-3 and V is TRBV7-8; no firm D call. The ends were cut back, 5 bases at V and 2 bases at J, with 20 bases in the middle. This CDR3 is 17 amino acids long. From germline, CDR1 is SGHVS and CDR2 FQNEAQ. Written as DNA, the CDR3 is TGTGCCAGCAGCCCCGTAATTACGCGCCGGAACACAGATACGCAGTATTTT. This encodes CASSPVITRRNTDTQYF. Looking up the rest from reference TRBV7-8 and TRBJ2-3 gives the full variable domain: GAGVSQSPRYKVAKRGQDVALRCDPISGHVSLFWYQQALGQGPEFLTYFQNEAQLDKSGLPSDRFFAERPEGSVSTLKIQRTQQEDSAVYLCASSPVITRRNTDTQYFGPGTRLTVL.

The chain has TRBV13 and TRBJ2-1; D gene ambiguous. This CDR3 contains 15 residues. The germline V gene has CDR1 PRHDT and CDR2 FYEKMQ (reference sequence). Trimming removed 4 bases from V and 3 bases from J, with 13 bases in between. CDR3 sequence reads: CASSSTRRRYNEQFF. The DNA of the CDR3 is TGTGCCAGCAGCTCCACACGGAGACGCTACAATGAGCAGTTCTTC.